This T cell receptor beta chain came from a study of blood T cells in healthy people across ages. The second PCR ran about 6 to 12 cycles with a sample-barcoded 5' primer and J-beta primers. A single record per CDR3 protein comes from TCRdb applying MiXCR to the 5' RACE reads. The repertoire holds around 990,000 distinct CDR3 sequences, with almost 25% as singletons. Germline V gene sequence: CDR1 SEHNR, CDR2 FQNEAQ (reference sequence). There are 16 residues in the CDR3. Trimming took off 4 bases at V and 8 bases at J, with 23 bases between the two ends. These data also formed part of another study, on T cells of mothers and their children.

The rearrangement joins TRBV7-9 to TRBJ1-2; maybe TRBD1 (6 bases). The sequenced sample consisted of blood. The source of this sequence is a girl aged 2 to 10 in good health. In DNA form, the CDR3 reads TGTGCCAGCAGCTCCTTAGCCGCAGGGGCCGGTGAGGGCTACACCTTC. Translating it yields CASSSLAAGAGEGYTF.